These 21 T cell receptor beta chains share one sample of origin, sequenced in a study of spatial heterogeneity in lung cancer. Study-wide results and limits: Counts of expanded alpha and beta TCRs within tumors tracked the tumor nonsynonymous mutation count.

TCRdb reprocessed the 5' RACE reads via MiXCR and lists one record per CDR3 protein. The sample carries around 20,000 distinct CDR3 sequences, approximately 9.6% recorded once. Time point noted: sample taken at primary tumor resection. These TCRs are of unknown antigen specificity. The sequencing used lung tumor tissue, collected at surgery. All receptors come from a female donor with early-stage non-small cell lung cancer.

Of note for this clonotype: As an off-target read in a library built for alpha chains, this beta chain has a frequency of little significance. The gene calls are TRBV28 and TRBJ1-5; D ambiguous. This CDR3 region has 12 residues. Trimming stripped 5 bases from V and 6 bases from J, with 8 bases between. CDR1 MDHEN and CDR2 SYDVKM come from the germline V gene. CDR3 residues: CASSPTSQPQHF. CDR3 coding DNA: TGTGCCAGCAGTCCCACCAGTCAGCCCCAGCATTTT.

This clonotype was counted many times. Being off target in a library aimed at alpha chains, this beta chain has a size of little meaning. The chain links TRBV21-1 to TRBJ1-2; the DNA was not used to check the table's D call, TRBD1. TRBV21-1 is a pseudogene segment. CDR3 length: 16 residues. CDR3 sequence: CASSTMTDTFNYGYTF. For the CDR3, the DNA is TGTGCCAGCAGCACCATGACAGATACCTTTAACTATGGCTACACCTTC.

In this sample, this clonotype is medium-sized. This beta chain appears as a stray read in a library generated for alpha chains; its size is not informative. This chain uses TRBV3-1 with TRBJ1-1; D gene ambiguous. The CDR3 spans 13 residues. Germline CDR1 and CDR2: LGHDT and YNNKEL (reference sequence). V gave up 5 bases and J gave up 1 base, with 8 bases separating them. The CDR3 DNA reads TGTGCCAGCAGCACGCCAGGGAACACTGAAGCTTTCTTT. Its protein is CASSTPGNTEAFF.

In this sample, this clonotype turned up a few times. The library was prepared for alpha chains; this beta chain is a stray read, so its frequency means little. This sequence joins TRBV12-3 or TRBV12-4 and TRBJ2-7, with D hard to call. The V end lost 3 bases, the J end lost 3 bases, and 15 bases lay between the germline ends. The CDR3 is made up of 15 amino acids. The CDR3 region is CASSFKGISDYEQYF. CDR3 bases: TGTGCCAGCAGTTTTAAAGGTATCTCGGACTACGAGCAGTACTTC.

This clonotype was counted ten times or more. This beta chain was picked up by a library intended for alpha chains and is off target, so its count carries little meaning. The rearrangement uses TRBV6-2 or TRBV6-3 and TRBJ1-5; tentatively, D is TRBD1 (5 bases). The V end was cut by 5 bases, the J end by 7 bases, with 9 bases between. CDR1 MNHEY and CDR2 SVGEGT come from the germline V gene. This CDR3 has 12 amino acids. CDR3 in amino acids: CASSEQAQPQHF. CDR3 coding DNA: TGTGCCAGCAGTGAACAGGCGCAGCCCCAGCATTTT.

Of note for this clonotype: This beta chain is an off-target read within a library intended for alpha chains, so its frequency means little. V usage is TRBV12-3 or TRBV12-4 and J usage is TRBJ1-5; 10 bases fit TRBD1. The V segment lost 4 bases and the J segment 0 bases; nucleotides outside the gene matches: 6. This CDR3 is built from 17 residues. CDR3 DNA: TGTGCCAGCAGTTCCCGACAGGGGGCGAATAGCAATCAGCCCCAGCATTTT. Translating gives CASSSRQGANSNQPQHF.

As regards this clonotype: A library prepared for alpha chains yielded this beta chain as an off-target read; its size is of little meaning. This chain connects TRBV5-4 to TRBJ2-2; no definite D call. CDR3 length: 15 amino acids. Germline assignment: CDR1 SGHNT and CDR2 YYREEE (reference sequence). V was trimmed by 0 bases and J by 2 bases, leaving 8 bases between them. Here the CDR3 reads CASSLESQNTGELFF. The CDR3 DNA follows: TGTGCCAGCAGCTTGGAATCCCAAAACACCGGGGAGCTGTTTTTT.

In this sample, this clonotype turned up many times. Little can be read into the size of this beta chain, an off-target read in a library designed for alpha chains. This chain uses TRBV24-1 with TRBJ2-7; no definite D call. The V gene lost 3 bases and the J gene lost 2 bases, with 7 bases spanning the gap. There are 13 residues in the CDR3. Germline V lookup: CDR1 KGHDR, CDR2 SFDVKD. As DNA, the CDR3 is TGTGCCACCAGTGATGGACCCACCTACGAGCAGTACTTC. Translating gives CATSDGPTYEQYF.

In its sample, this clonotype was seen many times. For a library built for alpha chains, this beta chain is a stray read; little rests on its size. V and J are TRBV2 and TRBJ2-7; 14 bases are shared with TRBD2. Per germline, CDR1 SNHLY and CDR2 FYNNEI. The V and J ends lost 8 bases and 4 bases, in that order; junction bases with no gene match: 7. This CDR3 has 15 amino acids. CDR3 in amino acids: CASEGLAGGSYEQYF. The CDR3 region has the DNA TGTGCCAGCGAAGGACTAGCGGGGGGATCGTACGAGCAGTACTTC.

This clonotype has a handful of counts. Found in a library prepared for alpha chains, this beta chain is an off-target read, and its abundance has little meaning. The rearrangement joins TRBV12-3 or TRBV12-4 to TRBJ2-1; 8 nucleotides align to TRBD1. The J segment lost 5 bases and the V segment lost 6 bases, leaving 12 bases of the junction unmatched. The CDR3 loop spans 16 amino acids. CDR3 protein: CASREQPGTGNNEQFF. The CDR3 DNA sequence: TGTGCCAGCAGAGAACAACCCGGGACAGGCAACAATGAGCAGTTCTTC.

This clonotype was seen ten or more times. The library was prepared for alpha chains; this beta chain is a stray read, so its frequency means little. The chain employs TRBV12-3 or TRBV12-4 and TRBJ1-1, with D unresolved. This CDR3 is 12 amino acids long. V dropped 2 bases and J dropped 5 bases, with 6 bases sitting between them. Written as DNA, the CDR3 is TGTGCCAGCAGTTTACTGGGAACTGAAGCTTTCTTT. Its protein is CASSLLGTEAFF.

This clonotype was seen a handful of times. A library prepared for alpha chains yielded this beta chain as an off-target read; its size is of little meaning. V and J are TRBV9 and TRBJ1-4; 8 bases fit TRBD1. This CDR3 has 15 amino acids. Germline trimming cut 0 bases from V and 8 bases from J; bases unmatched to any gene: 6. Germline loops: CDR1 SGDLS, CDR2 YYNGEE. Here the CDR3 DNA reads TGTGCCAGCAGCGTAGCTCAGGGGGCGACGGAAAAACTGTTTTTT. Amino acid sequence: CASSVAQGATEKLFF.

Only a few counts were recorded for this clonotype. Being off target in a library aimed at alpha chains, this beta chain has a size of little meaning. The J gene is TRBJ2-1, the V gene TRBV7-2; D might be TRBD1 (5 bases). V was cut by 0 bases and J by 2 bases, with 8 bases left in between. The CDR3 runs to 15 residues. From germline, CDR1 is SGHTA and CDR2 FQGNSA. The CDR3 nucleotides read TGTGCCAGCAGCTTAGCGGGGCGCCCCTACAATGAGCAGTTCTTC. Translated, it gives CASSLAGRPYNEQFF.

This clonotype has at least ten counts. The library was designed around alpha chains, so this beta chain is a stray read whose abundance carries little weight. CDR3 nucleotides: TGCGCCAGCAGCTTGTCCGGCAATGAGCAGTTCTTC. Translating it yields CASSLSGNEQFF. V is TRBV5-1 and J is TRBJ2-1; D uncertain. Germline V gene sequence: CDR1 SGHRS, CDR2 YFSETQ. The CDR3 runs to 12 residues. V was cut by 1 base and J by 6 bases, with 5 bases left in between. The full variable domain, rest sourced from reference TRBV5-1 and TRBJ2-1, is KAGVTQTPRYLIKTRGQQVTLSCSPISGHRSVSWYQQTPGQGLQFLFEYFSETQRNKGNFPGRFSGRQFSNSRSEMNVSTLELGDSALYLCASSLSGNEQFFGPGTRLTVL.

As to this clonotype: Because the library targeted alpha chains, this beta chain is an off-target read whose size means little. The chain combines TRBV7-2 with TRBJ2-3; TRBD2 might be the D (5 bases). The CDR3 covers 13 residues. Trimming stripped 8 bases from V and 10 bases from J, with 19 bases between. Germline V gives CDR1 SGHTA, CDR2 FQGNSA. CDR3 protein: CASPPNRAGSQYF. CDR3 bases: TGTGCCAGCCCCCCTAATCGTGCGGGTTCGCAGTATTTT.

In this sample, this clonotype turned up many times. Since the library was made to target alpha chains, this beta chain is a stray read and its abundance is not meaningful. The chain carries TRBV12-3 or TRBV12-4 and TRBJ1-5; D may be TRBD1 (6 bases). Trimming left V 5 bases short and J 7 bases short, with 12 bases between. This CDR3 has 13 residues. The CDR3 coding sequence is TGTGCCAGCAGTCGGACAGATGCCCAGCCCCAGCATTTT. Protein: CASSRTDAQPQHF.

This clonotype was observed a handful of times. Since it is a stray read in a library aimed at alpha chains, this beta chain has a size that is not meaningful. The chain employs TRBV12-3 or TRBV12-4 and TRBJ2-2, with 8 bases lining up with TRBD2. V trimming: 6 bases; J trimming: 1 base; junction bases outside the gene matches: 7. CDR3 length: 16 amino acids. DNA of the CDR3: TGTGCCAGCAGCCCCTCGGGGGGGCGGAACACCGGGGAGCTGTTTTTT. Its translation is CASSPSGGRNTGELFF.

This clonotype was picked up many times. The library was designed around alpha chains, so this beta chain is a stray read whose abundance carries little weight. The chain carries TRBV18 and TRBJ1-2; maybe TRBD1 (6 bases). Germline V gives CDR1 KGHSH, CDR2 LQKENI. V shed 0 bases and J shed 4 bases, with 9 bases lying between them. CDR3 length: 14 amino acids. The CDR3 loop is CASSPPQGSYGYTF. The DNA of the CDR3 is TGTGCCAGCTCACCACCGCAGGGGAGCTATGGCTACACCTTC.

This clonotype qualifies as medium-sized (0.01 to 0.1%). Since the library was made to target alpha chains, this beta chain is a stray read and its abundance is not meaningful. The rearrangement joins TRBV4-1 to TRBJ1-3; D unresolved. Germline loops: CDR1 MGHRA, CDR2 YSYEKL. The V gene lost 0 bases and the J gene lost 0 bases, with 15 bases spanning the gap. This CDR3 is built from 18 residues. The CDR3 DNA reads as TGCGCCAGCAGCCAAGATCCCGTTCAGGCCCGCTCTGGAAACACCATATATTTT. Protein: CASSQDPVQARSGNTIYF.

This clonotype was observed many times. Found in a library prepared for alpha chains, this beta chain is an off-target read, and its abundance has little meaning. The chain joins TRBV4-1 to TRBJ2-7; D is possibly TRBD1 (6 bases). CDR1 MGHRA and CDR2 YSYEKL come from the germline V gene. V gave up 0 bases and J gave up 0 bases, with 24 bases separating them. This CDR3 spans 20 amino acids. The CDR3 here is CASSQDLGQGHTSPSYEQYF. The CDR3 bases are TGCGCCAGCAGCCAAGACTTAGGGCAGGGACATACCTCTCCCTCCTACGAGCAGTACTTC.

This clonotype was observed a few times. This beta chain slipped into a library made for alpha chains as a stray read, so its size is not meaningful. This sequence joins TRBV20-1 and TRBJ2-3; 9 bases line up with TRBD2. Germline assignment: CDR1 DFQATT and CDR2 SNEGSKA (reference sequence). This CDR3 has 15 residues. Germline trimming cut 1 base from V and 4 bases from J; bases unmatched to any gene: 6. CDR3 amino acids: CSARGGGGAPDTQYF. DNA for the CDR3: TGCAGTGCTAGAGGAGGCGGGGGGGCCCCAGATACGCAGTATTTT.